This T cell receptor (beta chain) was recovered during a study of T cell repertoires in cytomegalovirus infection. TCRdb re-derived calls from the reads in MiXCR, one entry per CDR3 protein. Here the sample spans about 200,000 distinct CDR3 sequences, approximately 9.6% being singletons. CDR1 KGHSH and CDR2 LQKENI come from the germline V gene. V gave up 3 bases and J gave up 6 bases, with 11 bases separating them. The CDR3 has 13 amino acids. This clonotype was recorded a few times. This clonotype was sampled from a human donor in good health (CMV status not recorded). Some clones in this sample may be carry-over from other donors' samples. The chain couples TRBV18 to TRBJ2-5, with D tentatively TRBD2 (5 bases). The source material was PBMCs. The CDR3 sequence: CASSPERVKTQYF. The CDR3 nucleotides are TGTGCCAGCTCACCGGAGAGGGTAAAGACCCAGTACTTC.